This T cell receptor beta chain is from a study of T cells after yellow fever vaccination. Findings of the study overall: FACS-sorted repertoires might harbor abundant contaminating clonotypes from the bulk population.

MiXCR was run by TCRdb on the 5' RACE reads, yielding one entry per CDR3 protein. Here the sample spans approximately 550,000 distinct CDR3 sequences, about 19% being singletons. The CDR3 extends over 12 amino acids. Germline loops: CDR1 GTSNPN, CDR2 SVGIG (reference sequence). The V gene end was trimmed by 5 bases and the J gene end by 4 bases; junction bases not matched to a gene: 2. Worth noting for this clonotype: The antigen is unknown.

The TCR was taken from a man aged 30 to 39 who received the YFV17D yellow fever vaccine. The rearrangement uses TRBV30 and TRBJ2-5; 9 bases match TRBD2. Source: PBMCs, taken 15 days after the yellow fever booster vaccination. CDR3 DNA sequence: TGTGCCTGGGCACTAGCGGGAGAGACCCAGTACTTC. Amino acids: CAWALAGETQYF. Full variable domain (outside the CDR3, taken from reference TRBV30 and TRBJ2-5): SQTIHQWPATLVQPVGSPLSLECTVEGTSNPNLYWYRQAAGRGLQLLFYSVGIGQISSEVPQNLSASRPQDRQFILSSKKLLLSDSGFYLCAWALAGETQYFGPGTRLLVL.